This is a list of T cell receptor beta chains from one sample in a study of CD8 T cells in ankylosing spondylitis. TCRdb processed the 5' RACE reads anew with MiXCR; each CDR3 protein has one entry. The data hold under 950,000 distinct CDR3 sequences, with 15% to 20% observed a single time. The source material was blood, either unsorted or a sorted T cell fraction (not recorded which). These receptor sequences come from a male donor with ankylosing spondylitis. CDR3s include the opening cysteine and the closing phenylalanine or tryptophan.

cdr3_aa: CATSRDRGSGGEAFF
j_call: TRBJ1-1
v_call: TRBV15

cdr3_aa: CSVEATSGSRDTQYF
j_call: TRBJ2-3
v_call: TRBV29-1

cdr3_aa: CASSPPGGTGSYEQYF
j_call: TRBJ2-7
v_call: TRBV4-1

cdr3_aa: CASSHRDLIGNTIYF
j_call: TRBJ1-3
v_call: TRBV12-3/TRBV12-4

cdr3_aa: CSAGDGLPSDEQYF
j_call: TRBJ2-7
v_call: TRBV20-1

cdr3_aa: CASSLIGQGAREQYF
j_call: TRBJ2-7
v_call: TRBV12-3/TRBV12-4

cdr3_aa: CASSSSGALGYTF
j_call: TRBJ1-2
v_call: TRBV7-3

cdr3_aa: CASSRTSGSSEQFF
j_call: TRBJ2-1
v_call: TRBV27

cdr3_aa: CASSYLDRGYNYGYTF
j_call: TRBJ1-2
v_call: TRBV6-5

cdr3_aa: CASSPMGLAGAEQYF
j_call: TRBJ2-7
v_call: TRBV9

cdr3_aa: CASRRAGNSNYGYTF
j_call: TRBJ1-2
v_call: TRBV6-1

cdr3_aa: CASSLVSGLGNEKLFF
j_call: TRBJ1-4
v_call: TRBV7-8

cdr3_aa: CASSPPTSDEQFF
j_call: TRBJ2-1
v_call: TRBV12-3/TRBV12-4

cdr3_aa: CSARPQGLKETQYF
j_call: TRBJ2-5
v_call: TRBV20-1

cdr3_aa: CASRLKGWPYEQYF
j_call: TRBJ2-7
v_call: TRBV11-2

cdr3_aa: CSVEDSQSRETQYF
j_call: TRBJ2-5
v_call: TRBV29-1

cdr3_aa: CASSRPGTGGIGTQYF
j_call: TRBJ2-3
v_call: TRBV19

cdr3_aa: CASSFKSYGFNEQFF
j_call: TRBJ2-1
v_call: TRBV7-6

cdr3_aa: CASSLGQGRADTQYF
j_call: TRBJ2-3
v_call: TRBV7-2

cdr3_aa: CASSLGGTDVNEQFF
j_call: TRBJ2-1
v_call: TRBV5-1

cdr3_aa: CSALDSNQETQYF
j_call: TRBJ2-5
v_call: TRBV20-1

cdr3_aa: CASSDEKSYEQYF
j_call: TRBJ2-7
v_call: TRBV25-1

cdr3_aa: CASSSPGTLTYEQYF
j_call: TRBJ2-7
v_call: TRBV7-9

cdr3_aa: CAWSWTGVDAEQYF
j_call: TRBJ2-7
v_call: TRBV30

cdr3_aa: CASSLGTSATDTQYF
j_call: TRBJ2-3
v_call: TRBV6-1

cdr3_aa: CASSQARTGVYEQYF
j_call: TRBJ2-7
v_call: TRBV4-1

cdr3_aa: CASRLQGALGTEAFF
j_call: TRBJ1-1
v_call: TRBV7-2

cdr3_aa: CASSLRPTDTQYF
j_call: TRBJ2-3
v_call: TRBV7-2

cdr3_aa: CASSLSGTRVTYEQYF
j_call: TRBJ2-7
v_call: TRBV28

cdr3_aa: CASSWGLSNTEAFF
j_call: TRBJ1-1
v_call: TRBV7-9

cdr3_aa: CASRSPGGADQPQHF
j_call: TRBJ1-5
v_call: TRBV6-1

cdr3_aa: CATSRFSAGTEAFF
j_call: TRBJ1-1
v_call: TRBV15

cdr3_aa: CASSPRGSAQQETQYF
j_call: TRBJ2-5
v_call: TRBV4-2

cdr3_aa: CASSPTTSLSTEQYF
j_call: TRBJ2-7
v_call: TRBV19

cdr3_aa: CASSFGLAGITGELFF
j_call: TRBJ2-2
v_call: TRBV12-3/TRBV12-4

cdr3_aa: CASSLGQGAHEQYF
j_call: TRBJ2-7
v_call: TRBV7-9

cdr3_aa: CASSLESRGGYNEQFF
j_call: TRBJ2-1
v_call: TRBV11-1

cdr3_aa: CASSQAVWDLQYF
j_call: TRBJ2-7
v_call: TRBV4-1

cdr3_aa: CASSPGPVSGNTIYF
j_call: TRBJ1-3
v_call: TRBV7-9

cdr3_aa: CASSPYTGWETQYF
j_call: TRBJ2-5
v_call: TRBV5-1

cdr3_aa: CASSLGGGTGLYEQYF
j_call: TRBJ2-7
v_call: TRBV7-6

cdr3_aa: CSVQGSEPYNEQFF
j_call: TRBJ2-1
v_call: TRBV29-1

cdr3_aa: CASSLLKGLEAFF
j_call: TRBJ1-1
v_call: TRBV12-3/TRBV12-4

cdr3_aa: CASSNRVQPQHF
j_call: TRBJ1-5
v_call: TRBV7-8

cdr3_aa: CASSSDSGGELFF
j_call: TRBJ2-2
v_call: TRBV18

cdr3_aa: CASSLTGNGNSPLHF
j_call: TRBJ1-6
v_call: TRBV28

cdr3_aa: CSARPSAYNEQFF
j_call: TRBJ2-1
v_call: TRBV20-1

cdr3_aa: CASRPTGNTEAFF
j_call: TRBJ1-1
v_call: TRBV5-1

cdr3_aa: CASKGNPSGANVLTF
j_call: TRBJ2-6
v_call: TRBV12-3/TRBV12-4

cdr3_aa: CASSNRQAQLSGNTIYF
j_call: TRBJ1-3
v_call: TRBV7-9

cdr3_aa: CASSQVQGTEAFF
j_call: TRBJ1-1
v_call: TRBV4-1

cdr3_aa: CASSQDFGGFQAAFYGYTF
j_call: TRBJ1-2
v_call: TRBV3-1

cdr3_aa: CASSSFSYNEQFF
j_call: TRBJ2-1
v_call: TRBV12-3/TRBV12-4